The next 24 T cell receptor beta chains were all read from a single sample in a study of sequential checkpoint blockade in melanoma. The method was immunoSEQ multiplex PCR; TCRdb's version includes in-frame clones alone and lacks a portion of them. The data hold about 11,000 clones, with 55% to 70% observed a single time. This sample's treatment: randomized to nivolumab then ipilimumab (arm A) or the reverse (arm B). Sample: CD8+ T cells sorted from blood (inferred from file names), taken from a patient given nivolumab and ipilimumab in sequence. The receptors stem from a human donor with melanoma.

This clone showed up just a few times. J is TRBJ2-7 and V is TRBV27; D not certain. CDR1 is MNHEY, CDR2 SMNVEV, per germline (reference sequence). There are 12 residues in the CDR3. The V end lost 5 bases, the J end lost 6 bases, and 11 bases lay between the germline ends. CDR3 nucleotides: TGTGCCAGCAGTCCGCTAGGCAGCGAGCAGTACTTC. It translates to CASSPLGSEQYF.

The V and J genes are TRBV27 and TRBJ2-7; 10 bases fit TRBD2. This CDR3 is built from 15 residues. V lost 6 bases to trimming and J lost 1 base; unmatched junction nucleotides: 6. CDR1 and CDR2 from the germline V gene are MNHEY and SMNVEV (reference sequence). In DNA form, the CDR3 reads TGTGCCAGCAGCTTAACTAGCGGGGTATCCTACGAGCAGTACTTC. Protein sequence: CASSLTSGVSYEQYF.

In this sample, this clone turned up once. The chain's CDR3 is CASSLVLYEQFF. The DNA of the CDR3 is TGTGCCAGCAGCTTAGTTCTCTATGAGCAGTTCTTC. The chain has TRBV7-9 and TRBJ2-1; D ambiguous. Trimming took 1 base from V and 8 from J, leaving 6 bases between them. CDR1 is SEHNR, CDR2 FQNEAQ, per germline (reference sequence). There are 12 residues in the CDR3. Together with reference TRBV7-9 and TRBJ2-1, the CDR3 gives the full variable domain: DTGVSQNPRHKITKRGQNVTFRCDPISEHNRLYWYRQTLGQGPEFLTYFQNEAQLEKSRLLSDRFSAERPKGSFSTLEIQRTEQGDSAMYLCASSLVLYEQFFGPGTRLTVL.

The rearrangement links TRBV30 to TRBJ2-1, with 8 nucleotides matching TRBD2. The CDR3 length is 14 residues. From germline, CDR1 is GTSNPN and CDR2 SVGIG (reference sequence). After removal of 2 bases from V and 2 bases from J, the junction contained 2 bases not matched to a gene. The CDR3 is CAWSLAGTYNEQFF. CDR3 DNA sequence: TGTGCCTGGAGTTTAGCGGGGACCTACAATGAGCAGTTCTTC.

V usage is TRBV15 and J usage is TRBJ2-1, with D tentatively TRBD1 (6 bases). In germline, CDR1 is LNHNV, CDR2 YYDKDF (reference sequence). The CDR3 totals 16 residues. The germline V and J ends were trimmed by 2 bases and 0 bases, with 11 bases remaining between them. CDR3 residues: CATSRQGHPSYNEQFF. The CDR3 DNA is TGTGCCACCAGCAGACAGGGACACCCCTCCTACAATGAGCAGTTCTTC.

This chain connects TRBV9 to TRBJ2-3, with D perhaps TRBD2 (6 bases). The germline V gene encodes CDR1 SGDLS and CDR2 YYNGEE. Trimming removed 1 base from V and 0 bases from J, with 12 bases in between. The CDR3 length is 16 residues. The chain's CDR3 is CASSVFPGTSTDTQYF. As DNA, the CDR3 is TGTGCCAGCAGCGTATTTCCGGGGACTAGCACAGATACGCAGTATTTT.

J is TRBJ2-7 and V is TRBV5-1, with D possibly matching TRBD1 (5 bases). Germline lookup yields CDR1 SGHRS and CDR2 YFSETQ. Trimming pared 9 bases from V and 2 bases from J, leaving 12 bases between. CDR3 length: 12 residues. CDR3 sequence reads: CAIQGSPYEQYF. The CDR3 DNA is TGCGCCATCCAGGGTAGTCCCTACGAGCAGTACTTC.

This clone was counted between two and nine times. The chain carries TRBV7-9 and TRBJ2-7; perhaps TRBD1 as D (5 bases). This CDR3 is 16 amino acids long. The V end lost 1 base, the J end lost 3 bases, and 16 bases lay between the germline ends. Germline V gene lookup returns CDR1 SEHNR and CDR2 FQNEAQ (reference sequence). This CDR3 is CASSLGSLDSGYEQYF. The CDR3 nucleotides are TGTGCCAGCAGCTTAGGATCCCTCGACAGTGGCTACGAGCAGTACTTC.

V usage is TRBV5-6 and J usage is TRBJ1-5, with a tentative D call TRBD1 (5 bases). Germline CDR1 and CDR2: SGHDT and YYEEEE. V dropped 1 base and J dropped 3 bases, with 14 bases sitting between them. CDR3 length equals 16 residues. The CDR3 region has the DNA TGTGCCAGCAGCTTGAAGATGGACAACTACAATCAGCCCCAGCATTTT. Translating it yields CASSLKMDNYNQPQHF.

To note about this clone: This same CDR3 is encoded by further DNA sequences in the sample. The chain joins TRBV7-2 to TRBJ2-7; D may be TRBD1 (5 bases). The CDR3 totals 14 residues. V lost 1 base and J lost 0, with 7 bases in between. Germline CDR1 and CDR2: SGHTA and FQGNSA. The CDR3 region is CASSLDRSSYEQYF. CDR3 nucleotides: TGTGCCAGCAGCTTAGACAGGAGCTCCTACGAGCAGTACTTC. Using reference TRBV7-2 and TRBJ2-7 for the parts outside the CDR3, the full variable domain is GAGVSQSPSNKVTEKGKDVELRCDPISGHTALYWYRQSLGQGLEFLIYFQGNSAPDKSGLPSDRFSAERTGGSVSTLTIQRTQQEDSAVYLCASSLDRSSYEQYFGPGTRLTVT.

The J gene is TRBJ2-2, the V gene TRBV7-9; 8 nucleotides line up with TRBD2. Germline CDR1 SEHNR, CDR2 FQNEAQ (reference sequence). The junction had 2 bases not matched to a gene; V was cut back by 0 bases and J by 5 bases. The CDR3 consists of 15 residues. Here the CDR3 DNA reads TGTGCCAGCAGCTTAGCACTAGCGGCGACCGGGGAGCTGTTTTTT. Protein sequence: CASSLALAATGELFF.

The chain joins TRBV9 to TRBJ2-3; 8 bases line up with TRBD1. The CDR3 is made up of 16 amino acids. Looked up from germline, CDR1 is SGDLS and CDR2 is YYNGEE. V trimming: 4 bases; J trimming: 5 bases; junction bases outside the gene matches: 12. The CDR3 DNA follows: TGTGCCAGCAGCAAGGGACAGGTGGAAGTAGGAGATACGCAGTATTTT. Its protein product is CASSKGQVEVGDTQYF.

This chain joins TRBV19 and TRBJ2-7, with no clear D. The germline V gene encodes CDR1 LNHDA and CDR2 SQIVND (reference sequence). The CDR3 is 14 amino acids. V shed 3 bases and J shed 3 bases, with 12 bases lying between them. CDR3 coding DNA: TGTGCCAGTAGTATGGGCCCCGCTCTCTACGAGCAGTACTTC. It specifies CASSMGPALYEQYF.

The chain uses TRBV5-1 and TRBJ2-5, with D maybe TRBD1 (6 bases). The tail of the sequence fits TRBJ2-7 better, so the J call may be wrong. There are 13 residues in the CDR3. Germline V gene data show CDR1 as SGHRS and CDR2 as YFSETQ. CDR3 amino acids: CASSTTGSYEQYF. CDR3 coding DNA: TGCGCCAGCAGCACGACAGGATCCTACGAGCAGTACTTC.

In its sample, this clone ranks as medium-sized. The CDR3 sequence is CAISESDEQFF. Written as DNA, the CDR3 is TGTGCCATCAGTGAGTCCGATGAGCAGTTCTTC. The V and J genes are TRBV10-3 and TRBJ2-1; no reliable D call. The germline V gene encodes CDR1 ENHRY and CDR2 SYGVKD. This CDR3 has 11 residues. The ends were cut back, 0 bases at V and 8 bases at J, with 2 bases in the middle.

This clone appeared once. V and J are TRBV28 and TRBJ1-3; D remains unclear. CDR3 length: 16 amino acids. With 1 base removed from V and 4 bases from J, the gap between germline ends came to 14 bases. Per the germline V gene, CDR1 is MDHEN and CDR2 is SYDVKM. The CDR3 sequence: CASSLFARPGGNTIYF. The CDR3 bases are TGTGCCAGCAGTTTATTCGCACGTCCGGGGGGAAACACCATATATTTT.

The chain carries TRBV15 and TRBJ2-3, with TRBD2 matching 8 bases. This CDR3 region has 18 residues. CDR1 is LNHNV, CDR2 YYDKDF, per germline (reference sequence). J was trimmed by 2 bases and V by 3 bases; bases with no gene match: 13. CDR3 in amino acids: CATSSLPPAGGLTDTQYF. DNA for the CDR3: TGTGCCACCAGCAGCCTCCCGCCGGCGGGAGGTCTCACAGATACGCAGTATTTT. Full variable domain (missing parts from reference TRBV15 and TRBJ2-3): DAMVIQNPRYQVTQFGKPVTLSCSQTLNHNVMYWYQQKSSQAPKLLFHYYDKDFNNEADTPDNFQSRRPNTSFCFLDIRSPGLGDTAMYLCATSSLPPAGGLTDTQYFGPGTRLTVL.

This clone was seen a single time. The CDR3 region has the DNA TGTGCCAGCAGTTACCTTGCGGGAGTTGTAGATACGCAGTATTTT. Amino acids: CASSYLAGVVDTQYF. The chain couples TRBV6-5 to TRBJ2-3; TRBD2 agrees at 7 bases. The germline CDR1 and CDR2 sequences are MNHEY and SVGAGI. V dropped 2 bases and J dropped 5; count of bases not matched to a gene: 7. The CDR3 spans 15 residues.

The chain uses TRBV4-1 and TRBJ2-7; D possibly corresponds to TRBD1 (5 bases). V was trimmed by 4 bases and J by 6 bases, leaving 10 bases between them. The germline V gene encodes CDR1 MGHRA and CDR2 YSYEKL. The CDR3 has 12 amino acids. Written as DNA, the CDR3 is TGCGCCAGCAGCCCCGCTAGGGGCGAGCAGTACTTC. Its protein product is CASSPARGEQYF.

The V and J genes are TRBV10-1 and TRBJ2-2; weak D call: TRBD2 (5 bases). There are 15 residues in the CDR3. V lost 6 bases and J 1 base, leaving 12 bases between the germline ends. Germline V gives CDR1 WNHNN, CDR2 SYGVQD (reference sequence). The CDR3 reads CASSVTGMNTGELFF. Here the CDR3 DNA reads TGCGCCAGCAGCGTTACCGGGATGAACACCGGGGAGCTGTTTTTT.

In this sample, this clone turned up a few times. This rearrangement joins TRBV7-4 to TRBJ1-2; D not resolved. Germline assignment: CDR1 SGHVT and CDR2 SQSDAQ. The length of the CDR3 is 12 residues. Trimming shortened V by 3 bases and J by 7 bases, and 9 bases separated the two germline ends. The CDR3 bases are TGTGCCAGCAGCTTTTACAACGTTGGCTACACCTTC. It specifies CASSFYNVGYTF.

This clone appeared a few times. This chain joins TRBV11-2 and TRBJ2-2, with D uncertain. The germline CDR1 and CDR2 sequences are SGHAT and FQNNGV. This CDR3 spans 12 amino acids. V gave up 5 bases and J gave up 10 bases, with 11 bases separating them. The DNA of the CDR3 is TGTGCCAGCAGCCTAACCCGTGAGGAGCTGTTTTTT. It yields the protein CASSLTREELFF.

This clone was recorded once. CDR3 coding DNA: TGTGCCAGCAGCTCAGCCCCTCCTGTGAGGAATGAGCAGTTCTTC. Its protein product is CASSSAPPVRNEQFF. The chain carries TRBV7-2 and TRBJ2-1, with D hard to call. Deletions cut 4 bases from V and 7 bases from J, with 17 bases between. The CDR3 spans 15 residues. Germline assignment: CDR1 SGHTA and CDR2 FQGNSA.

The chain employs TRBV28 and TRBJ1-3, with D possibly matching TRBD1 (6 bases). Germline V gives CDR1 MDHEN, CDR2 SYDVKM. The germline V and J ends were trimmed by 5 bases and 4 bases, with 15 bases remaining between them. The CDR3 length is 15 residues. The CDR3 sequence: CASSRTWTAGNTIYF. As DNA, the CDR3 is TGTGCCAGCAGTCGCACATGGACAGCAGGAAACACCATATATTTT.